The entry below gives a single T cell receptor beta chain sequence along with its context. Produced via immunoSEQ multiplex PCR; TCRdb's table is partial and in-frame only. The sample consists of 8,300 or so clones, 65% to 75% of them appearing once. This specimen comes from a study of chemoradiotherapy in HPV16-positive cancers. Overall study: Candidate HPV-specific clones and shared TCR motifs came from a couple of HPV16-positive patients.

Sequenced material: tumor tissue, taken from a patient who underwent chemoradiotherapy. The origin of this receptor is a human donor with HPV-associated anogenital cancer.

The CDR3 DNA follows: TGTGCCAGCAGCATCTCTAGCGGGGGCCTCAATGAGCAGTTCTTC. This gives the protein CASSISSGGLNEQFF. The rearrangement joins TRBV7-8 to TRBJ2-1, with 10 bases identical to TRBD2. CDR3 length: 15 amino acids. J lost 6 bases, V lost 5 bases, and 7 bases had no gene match. Per germline, CDR1 SGHVS and CDR2 FQNEAQ. Based on the CDR3 plus reference TRBV7-8 and TRBJ2-1, the full variable domain is GAGVSQSPRYKVAKRGQDVALRCDPISGHVSLFWYQQALGQGPEFLTYFQNEAQLDKSGLPSDRFFAERPEGSVSTLKIQRTQQEDSAVYLCASSISSGGLNEQFFGPGTRLTVL.